Sequencing of this T cell receptor (beta chain) was carried out in a study of T cells in Graves' hyperthyroidism and ophthalmopathy. Study-wide results and caveats: Before onset, by a median of around 6.1 months, the model predicted ophthalmopathy. Most expanded thyroid clonotypes above 0.001 recurred in blood.

The germline CDR1 and CDR2 sequences are MNHNS and SASEGT. Trimming pared 8 bases from V and 1 base from J, leaving 11 bases between. The CDR3 covers 13 residues. The TCR beta CDR3 regions underwent amplification using RNA transcripts as the source. During a first-round RT-PCR of the TCR CDR3, the HTBI primer set was used. TCRdb reprocessed the multiplex PCR reads with MiXCR, giving one entry per CDR3 protein. The top ten hold 15% to 20% of the sample, which has around 580,000 distinct CDR3 sequences, 16% seen once. These patients, aged 18 to 65, had recently diagnosed hyperthyroidism lasting under 2 months. The sample holds a few counts of this clonotype. Its antigen is as yet unknown.

The chain uses TRBV6-1 and TRBJ1-1; weak D call: TRBD1 (5 bases). The sequencing sample was made of blood. The receptor was derived from a woman younger than 35 with Graves' hyperthyroidism. CDR3 sequence: CASGEQENTEAFF. The DNA of the CDR3 is TGTGCCAGCGGAGAACAGGAGAACACTGAAGCTTTCTTT.